This TCR beta chain was captured in a study of cytomegalovirus exposure and HLA in healthy donors. Concerning this clone itself: The antigen is not known.

Regarding the study as a whole: Accounts indicate the classifier identified cytomegalovirus status with strong specificity and sensitivity.

Germline V CDR1 and CDR2: SNHLY, FYNNEI. J was trimmed by 3 bases and V by 5 bases; bases with no gene match: 18. The CDR3 length is 19 residues. The PCR made use of 60 Vbeta and 13 Jbeta primers. TCRdb keeps only in-frame clones here, not all; method: immunoSEQ multiplex PCR. The sample records nearly 200,000 clones, approximately 83% being singletons. Sequenced sample: PBMCs. This sequence was found in a boy between 2 and 10 years old in good health and CMV-seronegative. The chain recombines TRBV2 with TRBJ2-5, with 10 bases aligning to TRBD2. CDR3 sequence: CASSSLAGRSPPSEETQYF. DNA of the CDR3: TGTGCCAGCAGTTCACTAGCGGGGAGGTCTCCCCCATCCGAAGAGACCCAGTACTTC.